These 18 T cell receptor beta chains came from one sample sequenced in a study of OX40 agonist ivuxolimab in advanced cancers. This table comes from immunoSEQ multiplex PCR, and its TCRdb copy is limited to in-frame clones, with some not included. The sample records under 40,000 clones, under 85% being singletons. The sample was CD4+ or CD8+ T cells sorted from blood, taken in a trial of the OX40 agonist ivuxolimab. The receptors here all came from an adult with an advanced solid tumor such as melanoma, head and neck, liver or kidney cancer.

CDR3 nucleotides: TGTGCCAGCAGTGAAGGTAGCGGGAGTTACAATGAGCAGTTCTTC. Translated, it gives CASSEGSGSYNEQFF. The chain employs TRBV6-4 and TRBJ2-1; TRBD2 matches 9 bases. CDR1 is MRHNA and CDR2 is SNTAGT in the germline V gene. Trimming took 3 bases from V and 4 from J; bases not matched to a gene: 4. The CDR3 sequence is 15 residues long.

The chain uses TRBV28 and TRBJ2-7; 7 nucleotides align to TRBD2. V shed 6 bases and J 3 bases; nucleotides not matched to a gene: 5. Germline V lookup: CDR1 MDHEN, CDR2 SYDVKM. This CDR3 is built from 13 residues. The CDR3 nucleotides are TGTGCCAGCAGCCGTAGCGGGCGCTACGAGCAGTACTTC. Translated, it gives CASSRSGRYEQYF.

The rearrangement joins TRBV19 to TRBJ2-7; TRBD1 aligns across 9 bases. The V gene end was trimmed by 4 bases and the J gene end by 5 bases; junction bases not matched to a gene: 9. CDR3 length: 15 residues. Per the germline V gene, CDR1 is LNHDA and CDR2 is SQIVND (reference sequence). CDR3 sequence (DNA): TGTGCCAGTAGTAAAGCCGGGACAGGGTTCCACGAGCAGTACTTC. It codes for CASSKAGTGFHEQYF.

This chain joins TRBV7-9 and TRBJ2-5; unclear D gene. The CDR3 consists of 11 residues. Germline CDR1 reads SEHNR; CDR2 reads FQNEAQ (reference sequence). Trimming shortened V by 5 bases and J by 5 bases, and 6 bases separated the two germline ends. Here the CDR3 reads CASSERETQYF. The CDR3 DNA reads as TGTGCCAGCAGCGAGAGGGAGACCCAGTACTTC.

This chain uses TRBV18 with TRBJ1-1, with unresolved D. In germline, CDR1 is KGHSH, CDR2 LQKENI. V was shortened by 6 bases and J by 1 base, with 9 bases between the two germline ends. This CDR3 has 13 amino acids. The CDR3 DNA reads TGTGCCAGCTCTCTCACAGCGAACACTGAAGCTTTCTTT. Its protein product is CASSLTANTEAFF.

This clone appeared once. The J gene is TRBJ2-1, the V gene TRBV19; 9 bases are shared with TRBD2. Per the germline V gene, CDR1 is LNHDA and CDR2 is SQIVND (reference sequence). V was pared by 6 bases and J by 4 bases, with 7 bases of the junction left unmatched. This CDR3 spans 15 amino acids. The CDR3: CASSPQGLAYNEQFF. The DNA for the CDR3 is TGTGCCAGTAGCCCCCAGGGACTAGCTTACAATGAGCAGTTCTTC.

This sequence joins TRBV11-2 and TRBJ2-5; D is possibly TRBD2 (5 bases). Trimming removed 0 bases from V and 4 bases from J, with 18 bases in between. CDR1 and CDR2 (germline): SGHAT, FQNNGV. The CDR3 is 17 residues long. CDR3 residues: CASSLDPSGPGGETQYF. CDR3 DNA: TGTGCCAGCAGCTTAGATCCCAGCGGCCCCGGAGGAGAGACCCAGTACTTC.

This clone has only a few counts. The chain carries TRBV7-2 and TRBJ2-1; 11 bases agree with TRBD2. Germline V lookup: CDR1 SGHTA, CDR2 FQGNSA. Trimming took 4 bases from V and 7 from J; bases not matched to a gene: 15. CDR3 length equals 18 residues. The CDR3 region is CASSWGQGTASGRNEQFF. For the CDR3, the DNA is TGTGCCAGCAGCTGGGGCCAGGGCACGGCTAGCGGGAGGAATGAGCAGTTCTTC.

V gene TRBV5-6 combines with J gene TRBJ1-3; no firm D call. This CDR3 spans 15 amino acids. V was clipped by 0 bases and J by 0 bases, with 7 bases between them. CDR1 is SGHDT and CDR2 is YYEEEE in the germline V gene. CDR3 bases: TGTGCCAGCAGCTTGGGGTCAGTCTCTGGAAACACCATATATTTT. Translated, it gives CASSLGSVSGNTIYF.

This clone turned up a few times. The chain carries TRBV5-1 and TRBJ2-7; 8 bases map to TRBD1. Germline V gene lookup returns CDR1 SGHRS and CDR2 YFSETQ. With V trimmed by 3 bases and J by 10 bases, 12 bases remained unmatched. The CDR3 totals 14 residues. For the CDR3, the DNA is TGCGCCAGCAGCTCCATGGACAGGGTAGGGAGCCAGTACTTC. Amino acid sequence: CASSSMDRVGSQYF.

V usage is TRBV19 and J usage is TRBJ1-5; perhaps TRBD1 as D (6 bases). Deletions cut 3 bases from V and 7 bases from J, with 16 bases between. The CDR3 length is 15 residues. Germline V CDR1 and CDR2: LNHDA, SQIVND (reference sequence). This chain's CDR3 is CASSIFNRERQPQHF. CDR3 nucleotides: TGTGCCAGTAGTATCTTCAACAGGGAGAGGCAGCCCCAGCATTTT.

This sequence joins TRBV2 and TRBJ2-1; either TRBD1 or TRBD2 may fit D (5 bases each). The CDR3 totals 12 residues. V gave up 4 bases and J gave up 7 bases, with 8 bases separating them. Germline V gene lookup returns CDR1 SNHLY and CDR2 FYNNEI. This CDR3 is CASSVWGNEQFF. The CDR3 region has the DNA TGTGCCAGCAGTGTATGGGGGAATGAGCAGTTCTTC.

This chain joins TRBV5-4 and TRBJ2-1; 7 positions match TRBD2. CDR1 and CDR2 (germline): SGHNT, YYREEE (reference sequence). After removal of 4 bases from V and 6 bases from J, the junction contained 13 bases not matched to a gene. The CDR3 extends over 16 amino acids. The CDR3 region is CASSLRLGAGSNEQFF. The CDR3 DNA is TGTGCCAGCAGCCTACGGCTGGGAGCGGGGTCCAATGAGCAGTTCTTC.

The CDR3 sequence: CANDDPMTQQLTNTGELFF. CDR3 DNA sequence: TGTGCCAACGACGACCCTATGACCCAACAGCTAACGAACACCGGGGAGCTGTTTTTT. This chain links TRBV7-9 with TRBJ2-2; D gene uncertain. Trimming took 10 bases from V and 0 from J, leaving 27 bases between them. The CDR3 runs to 19 residues. Germline V gives CDR1 SEHNR, CDR2 FQNEAQ (reference sequence).

The gene calls are TRBV18 and TRBJ1-1, with D perhaps TRBD1 (6 bases). Trimming removed 3 bases from V and 0 bases from J, with 11 bases in between. Germline V gene sequence: CDR1 KGHSH, CDR2 LQKENI. The CDR3 has 15 residues. In DNA, the CDR3 is TGTGCCAGCTCACCGTTCGAGGGGGTGAACACTGAAGCTTTCTTT. Translation: CASSPFEGVNTEAFF.

The genes are TRBV2 and TRBJ1-4, with 7 bases that match TRBD1. In germline, CDR1 is SNHLY, CDR2 FYNNEI. The CDR3 consists of 14 residues. The V gene end was trimmed by 6 bases and the J gene end by 4 bases; junction bases not matched to a gene: 5. The CDR3 sequence: CASRADRINEKLFF. CDR3 bases: TGTGCCAGCAGAGCGGACAGGATTAATGAAAAACTGTTTTTT.

This clone was detected once. CDR3 sequence: CASSYDPGPFAFF. CDR3 DNA: TGTGCCAGCAGCTATGATCCAGGACCGTTCGCTTTCTTT. The J gene is TRBJ1-1, the V gene TRBV11-2; D is unresolved. Per the germline V gene, CDR1 is SGHAT and CDR2 is FQNNGV. CDR3 length: 13 residues. V dropped 4 bases and J dropped 11 bases, with 17 bases sitting between them.

The chain uses TRBV4-2 and TRBJ2-1; 10 nucleotides line up with TRBD2. This CDR3 comprises 17 residues. V shed 0 bases, J shed 0 bases, and the junction held 2 bases outside the gene matches. The germline CDR1 and CDR2 sequences are LGHNA and YNFKEQ. This CDR3 is CASSQDSGRHSYNEQFF. CDR3 in DNA: TGTGCCAGCAGCCAAGATAGCGGGAGGCACTCCTACAATGAGCAGTTCTTC.